The 9 T cell receptor beta chains below all came from one sample that was sequenced in a study of shared clonotypes between healthy human individuals. CD8 cells classed as naive were CD45RO-negative and positively selected for CCR7, excluding terminally differentiated effector memory CD45RA+ cells. Clones were read by immunoSEQ multiplex PCR, and TCRdb kept only the in-frame ones, dropping some. The top ten hold 0.11% of the sample, which has about 550,000 clones, just under 97% seen once. Sequenced sample: naive CD8+ T cells sorted from blood. Receptors were obtained from a woman aged 25 to 39 in good health.

V usage is TRBV2 and J usage is TRBJ2-1; 10 positions match TRBD2. The CDR3 consists of 15 residues. V was clipped by 6 bases and J by 5 bases; unmatched bases: 7. Germline CDR1 is SNHLY and CDR2 is FYNNEI. In DNA form, the CDR3 reads TGTGCCAGCAGATTAGCGGGAGGCTCTAACAATGAGCAGTTCTTC. This translates into CASRLAGGSNNEQFF.

The rearrangement uses TRBV2 and TRBJ1-2; D is ambiguous. With 3 bases removed from V and 3 bases from J, the gap between germline ends came to 29 bases. CDR3 length equals 20 residues. Germline CDR1 SNHLY, CDR2 FYNNEI. This chain's CDR3 is CASSDYYQPKRVEEDYGYTF. The CDR3 nucleotides are TGTGCCAGCAGTGACTATTATCAACCCAAAAGAGTTGAGGAGGACTATGGCTACACCTTC.

This chain connects TRBV1 to TRBJ1-1; no check of the table's D call, TRBD1, against the DNA was made. TRBV1 is assigned pseudogene status. The CDR3 consists of 16 residues. The CDR3: CTSSQELQGAYTEAFF. CDR3 bases: TGCACCAGCAGCCAAGAATTACAGGGGGCCTACACTGAAGCTTTCTTT.

This rearrangement joins TRBV19 to TRBJ2-1; D tentatively reads TRBD1 or TRBD2 (6 bases each). The V end was cut by 7 bases, the J end by 0 bases, with 13 bases between. The germline V gene has CDR1 LNHDA and CDR2 SQIVND (reference sequence). The CDR3 extends over 15 amino acids. The CDR3, as DNA: TGTGCCAGTATTGAAAGGGGGGACTCCTACAATGAGCAGTTCTTC. Protein sequence: CASIERGDSYNEQFF.

V and J are TRBV7-9 and TRBJ2-1, with D possibly being TRBD2 (5 bases). The V end lost 1 base, the J end lost 7 bases, and 8 bases lay between the germline ends. The CDR3 has 13 amino acids. From germline, CDR1 is SEHNR and CDR2 FQNEAQ (reference sequence). The CDR3 nucleotides are TGTGCCAGCAGCTTAGAGAGAGGGAATGAGCAGTTCTTC. Encoded protein: CASSLERGNEQFF.

J is TRBJ2-2 and V is TRBV5-4, with 9 bases fitting TRBD2. V lost 4 bases to trimming and J lost 7 bases; unmatched junction nucleotides: 11. The CDR3 loop spans 16 amino acids. Germline-derived CDR1 and CDR2 are SGHNT and YYREEE (reference sequence). DNA for the CDR3: TGTGCCAGCAGCCTGCTAGCGGGGTCCCCTGGCGGGGAGCTGTTTTTT. It translates to CASSLLAGSPGGELFF.

The rearrangement links TRBV14 to TRBJ2-4; 11 bases align to TRBD2. J gave up 2 bases and V 1 base, and 7 bases lay outside the gene matches. CDR1 is SGHDN and CDR2 is FVKESK in the germline V gene. CDR3 length equals 18 residues. The CDR3: CASSQASGRPGPKNIQYF. The CDR3 DNA reads as TGTGCCAGCAGCCAAGCTAGCGGGAGGCCCGGTCCCAAAAACATTCAGTACTTC.

The J gene is TRBJ2-1, the V gene TRBV27, with D maybe TRBD2 (6 bases). Trimming removed 7 bases at V and 5 bases at J, with 15 bases between. The CDR3 spans 14 residues. Germline values: CDR1 MNHEY, CDR2 SMNVEV (reference sequence). CDR3 bases: TGTGCCAGCACCCTTAGGGGACTTAACAATGAGCAGTTCTTC. Translation: CASTLRGLNNEQFF.

V and J are TRBV2 and TRBJ2-5; D is unresolved. Germline V gives CDR1 SNHLY, CDR2 FYNNEI. The ends were cut back, 3 bases at V and 4 bases at J, with 12 bases in the middle. The CDR3 covers 14 residues. The CDR3, as DNA: TGTGCCAGCAGTGACTTCGGTGGAAGAGAGACCCAGTACTTC. Translation: CASSDFGGRETQYF.